This T cell receptor (beta chain) was documented in a study of T cells in Graves' hyperthyroidism and ophthalmopathy. Study observations and caveats: Most thyroid clonotypes that were expanded above 0.001 also turned up in blood.

TCR beta CDR3 regions were amplified from RNA. First-round RT-PCR targeting the TCR CDR3 was performed with the HTBI primer set. TCRdb reprocessed the multiplex PCR reads via MiXCR and lists one record per CDR3 protein. The data hold 25,000 to 30,000 distinct CDR3 sequences, with over 35% observed a single time. This clonotype has ten or more counts. Its antigen is currently unknown. Per germline, CDR1 MDHEN and CDR2 SYDVKM. This CDR3 is 13 amino acids long. V was clipped by 4 bases and J by 4 bases; unmatched bases: 3. V gene TRBV28 combines with J gene TRBJ1-1, with 7 nucleotides matching TRBD1. The sequencing sample was made of blood. The sequence was obtained from a woman between 25 and 40 years old with Graves' hyperthyroidism. DNA of the CDR3: TGTGCCAGCAGTTCAGGGGGTGGCACTGAAGCTTTCTTT. Its translation is CASSSGGGTEAFF.